This T cell receptor beta chain was recovered during a study of sequential checkpoint blockade in melanoma. Clones were sequenced by immunoSEQ multiplex PCR, and TCRdb holds only the in-frame ones, with some missing. The repertoire holds just under 20,000 clones, with about 80% as singletons. The CDR3 spans 14 residues. Trimming left V 3 bases short and J 5 bases short, with 14 bases between. The germline V gene has CDR1 LNHNV and CDR2 YYDKDF (reference sequence). Indicated treatment: randomized to nivolumab then ipilimumab (arm A) or the reverse (arm B). The chain couples TRBV15 to TRBJ2-7; TRBD2 might be the D (6 bases). The sample here was CD8+ T cells sorted from blood (inferred from file names), taken from a patient given nivolumab and ipilimumab in sequence. This TCR was recovered from a human donor with melanoma. This CDR3 reads CATSRGRELHEQYF. The CDR3 bases are TGTGCCACCAGCAGGGGTCGGGAGCTCCACGAGCAGTACTTC. Full variable domain (remainder filled in from reference TRBV15 and TRBJ2-7): DAMVIQNPRYQVTQFGKPVTLSCSQTLNHNVMYWYQQKSSQAPKLLFHYYDKDFNNEADTPDNFQSRRPNTSFCFLDIRSPGLGDTAMYLCATSRGRELHEQYFGPGTRLTVT.